A selection of T cell receptor beta chains follows, all from one sample in a study of blood T cell repertoires in COVID-19. Generated by immunoSEQ multiplex PCR, the TCRdb table keeps only in-frame clones and is missing some. Of roughly 380,000 clones in the sample, approximately 91% were seen once. The source material was peripheral blood. Source of these receptors: a woman aged 40 to 50 with COVID-19, enrolled during active disease. Each CDR3 is given with its conserved first and last residue. A D gene is named only where the DNA matches it firmly. The size field is filled for only some rows; it gives once, few, many or a size class.

D	V	J	size	DNA	CDR3
-	TRBV27	TRBJ2-7	-	TGTGCCAGCAGTTTCATCTCGGACAGCTACGAGCAGTACTTC	CASSFISDSYEQYF
-	TRBV7-9	TRBJ2-7	few	TGTGCCAGCAGCTCAACCCTAACAGCGGGCTACGAGCAGTACTTC	CASSSTLTAGYEQYF
TRBD1	TRBV5-6	TRBJ1-1	-	TGTGCCAGCAGCCGGGACAGCACTGAAGCTTTCTTT	CASSRDSTEAFF
-	TRBV28	TRBJ1-5	-	TGTGCCAGCAGTTTACGGTCCGATATCATAAAGCGGCCCCAGCATTTT	CASSLRSDIIKRPQHF
-	TRBV5-1	TRBJ2-4	-	TGCGCCAGCAGCTCCCCCGGGAGACCGAAAAACATTCAGTACTTC	CASSSPGRPKNIQYF
-	TRBV7-2	TRBJ1-4	-	TGTGCCAGCAGCTTCTATCAGGGAACTAATGAAAAACTGTTTTTT	CASSFYQGTNEKLFF
-	TRBV6-5	TRBJ2-3	-	TGTGCCAGCGCCAGGGTAGCGGCTAGCACAGATACGCAGTATTTT	CASARVAASTDTQYF
TRBD1	TRBV4-2	TRBJ1-4	-	TGTGCCAGCAGCCAAGGGGACAGGGCGGGTAATGAAAAACTGTTTTTT	CASSQGDRAGNEKLFF
TRBD1	TRBV5-1	TRBJ2-5	-	TGCGCCAGCAGCTTGGTGGCCGGGACAGCCCAAGAGACCCAGTACTTC	CASSLVAGTAQETQYF
-	TRBV4-3	TRBJ1-4	-	TGCGCCAGCAGCCAGGACCCTGGACATTATGAAAAACTGTTTTTT	CASSQDPGHYEKLFF
TRBD1	TRBV7-9	TRBJ1-1	-	TGTGCCAGCAGCTCTTTGTCCGGGACAGGGCTCTTTAACACTGAAGCTTTCTTT	CASSSLSGTGLFNTEAFF
TRBD2	TRBV15	TRBJ2-1	-	TGTGCCACCAGCAGAGTTAAGCGGGAGGGCCTGTATGAGCAGTTCTTC	CATSRVKREGLYEQFF
TRBD1	TRBV19	TRBJ1-6	-	TGTGCCAGCAGAGATGGACAGGGGAGGAATTCACCCCTCCACTTT	CASRDGQGRNSPLHF
TRBD1	TRBV30	TRBJ1-2	-	TGTGCCTGGAGTGTTTCCTCGACAGGGACTGGCTACACCTTC	CAWSVSSTGTGYTF
TRBD2	TRBV27	TRBJ2-7	-	TGTGCCAGCAGTTTCGAAGCGGGAGGCCCATACGAGCAGTACTTC	CASSFEAGGPYEQYF
-	TRBV29-1	TRBJ1-2	-	TGCAGCGTTGGTCCGGAGAGCTATGGCTACACCTTC	CSVGPESYGYTF
-	TRBV1	TRBJ2-5	few	TGCACCAGCAGCCCTTCTAGCGGACTCGTGGCGGTCCTCGAGACCCAGTACTTC	CTSSPSSGLVAVLETQYF
TRBD1	TRBV28	TRBJ1-1	-	TGTGCCAGCAGCCACTCCGGGACAGGCGCTGAAGCTTTCTTT	CASSHSGTGAEAFF
-	TRBV28	TRBJ1-5	-	TGTGCCAGCAACCCACAGGGAATTAATCAGCCCCAGCATTTT	CASNPQGINQPQHF
-	TRBV27	TRBJ1-1	-	TGTGCCAGCAGCCTACAGGGTATCAACACTGAAGCTTTCTTT	CASSLQGINTEAFF
TRBD1	TRBV7-9	TRBJ1-2	-	TGTGCCAGCAACCATCAGAAAGGACAGGGGGCAGTCTATGGCTACACCTTC	CASNHQKGQGAVYGYTF
-	TRBV6-2/TRBV6-3	TRBJ2-2	few	TGTGCCAGCAGTCCCACCGTATTCAGCGCCGGGGAGCTGTTTTTT	CASSPTVFSAGELFF
TRBD2	TRBV28	TRBJ2-2	-	TGTGCCAGCAGTATGGGACTAGCGGGGGGGCCCAATTCCGGGGAGCTGTTTTTT	CASSMGLAGGPNSGELFF
-	TRBV6-2/TRBV6-3	TRBJ1-1	-	TGTGCCAGCAGTTACTCGATGAGTAGCGACAGGAGGTCGTCGGCTTTCTTT	CASSYSMSSDRRSSAFF
-	TRBV27	TRBJ2-1	-	TGTGCCAGCACACCTATACGGGGCAATGAGCAGTTCTTC	CASTPIRGNEQFF
-	TRBV5-4	TRBJ2-2	-	TGTGCCAGCAGCCCTCGACGCTCGGGTTACGGGGAGCTGTTTTTT	CASSPRRSGYGELFF
-	TRBV5-4	TRBJ2-5	once	TGTGCCAGCAGCTACGACAGGACAGAGACCCAGTACTTC	CASSYDRTETQYF
TRBD1	TRBV4-2	TRBJ2-3	-	TGTGCCAGCAGCCAAGATGGGACAGGGTTGACAGATACGCAGTATTTT	CASSQDGTGLTDTQYF
TRBD1	TRBV19	TRBJ1-6	-	TGTGCCAGCCGAGGGACAGCACTCTACGGGATACTTTCACCCCTCCACTTT	CASRGTALYGILSPLHF
-	TRBV28	TRBJ1-1	-	TGTGCCAGCAGTCCCCCGAGGTACACTGAAGCTTTCTTT	CASSPPRYTEAFF
-	TRBV6-6	TRBJ1-5	-	TGTGCCAGCAGTCCGATCGCTGGGGGGGGAACGGGCAATCAGCCCCAGCATTTT	CASSPIAGGGTGNQPQHF
-	TRBV27	TRBJ2-5	-	TGTGCCAGCAGTTTAAGGGCTGGGGTAGCGGCCCCGGGAGAGACCCAGTACTTC	CASSLRAGVAAPGETQYF
TRBD1	TRBV7-9	TRBJ2-2	-	TGTGCCAGCAGCTTAGCGGGCCCCAGGGGGAAGAACACCGGGGAGCTGTTTTTT	CASSLAGPRGKNTGELFF
TRBD2	TRBV9	TRBJ2-1	-	TGTGCCAGCAGCGTAACTAGCGGGGCCTACAATGAGCAGTTCTTC	CASSVTSGAYNEQFF
-	TRBV5-4	TRBJ1-1	once	TGTGCCAGCAGCTTGCCCGGGGTGGGGACTTTGAACACTGAAGCTTTCTTT	CASSLPGVGTLNTEAFF
TRBD1	TRBV5-1	TRBJ1-1	-	TGCGCCAGCAGGGGACAGGGGAGGGACACTGAAGCTTTCTTT	CASRGQGRDTEAFF
-	TRBV6-5	TRBJ2-5	-	TGTGCCAGCAGGGGGGCGCAAGAGACCCAGTACTTC	CASRGAQETQYF
-	TRBV9	TRBJ1-3	-	TGTGCCAGCAGCGATCTACAGGGAGGGTTTGGAAACACCATATATTTT	CASSDLQGGFGNTIYF